The 14 T cell receptor beta chains below all came from one sample that was sequenced in a study of vaccination and CD4 T cells after COVID-19 (dated by TCRdb to between 2021 and 2022). These receptors' antigens are unknown. The sample's treatment or condition label is to be understood as: approximately 11-day PBMC culture with coronavirus spike peptide pools or control peptides (ViraFEST assay). The library was produced with PCR. Sequencing used an Illumina iSeq 100. DNA from cultured CD4+ T cells was subjected to TCR sequencing with the Oncomine TCR Beta short-read assay at the Johns Hopkins FTIC core. TCRdb trimmed public reads at Q25 via fastp, called clones via MiXCR and kept in-frame beta chains. For every CDR3 protein sequence, its rows merge into one entry that carries the most common genes and DNA. The sample contains some 15,000 distinct CDR3 sequences, around 50% of them found a single time. The top ten clones comprise approximately 12% of the sample.

Sequenced material: CD4+ T cells from blood, cultured in vitro. Receptors were obtained from a human donor who had recovered from COVID-19.

The V and J genes are TRBV28 and TRBJ2-5, with 9 bases fitting TRBD2. Germline-derived CDR1 and CDR2 are MDHEN and SYDVKM. This CDR3 contains 17 residues. Germline trimming cut 1 base from V and 2 bases from J; bases unmatched to any gene: 8. Here the CDR3 reads CASSLSLAGVLQETQYF. Written as DNA, the CDR3 is TGTGCCAGCAGTTTATCACTAGCGGGCGTCCTTCAAGAGACCCAGTACTTC. The variable domain in full, completed from reference TRBV28 and TRBJ2-5, reads DVKVTQSSRYLVKRTGEKVFLECVQDMDHENMFWYRQDPGLGLRLIYFSYDVKMKEKGDIPEGYSVSREKKERFSLILESASTNQTSMYLCASSLSLAGVLQETQYFGPGTRLLVL.

The chain recombines TRBV5-5 with TRBJ1-4; D uncertain. Trimming pared 2 bases from V and 6 bases from J, leaving 8 bases between. From germline, CDR1 is SGHKS and CDR2 YYEKEE (reference sequence). The length of the CDR3 is 13 residues. CDR3 sequence: CASSLNTDEKLFF. CDR3 DNA sequence: TGTGCCAGCAGCTTAAACACGGATGAAAAACTGTTTTTT.

This clonotype was counted a few times. The V call is TRBV19, the J call TRBJ2-3; D is undetermined. CDR1 and CDR2 from the germline V gene are LNHDA and SQIVND (reference sequence). V was cut by 4 bases and J by 0 bases, with 14 bases left in between. The CDR3 has 16 amino acids. CDR3 DNA sequence: TGTGCCAGTAGTACCCTACGACTGGCTAGCACAGATACGCAGTATTTT. It codes for CASSTLRLASTDTQYF.

The CDR3 loop is CASRDGGVPSGEAFF. DNA of the CDR3: TGTGCCAGTAGGGACGGGGGGGTCCCGTCGGGTGAAGCTTTCTTT. The chain joins TRBV19 to TRBJ1-1, with D perhaps TRBD1 (5 bases). The V end lost 6 bases, the J end lost 7 bases, and 21 bases lay between the germline ends. CDR3 length equals 15 residues. Germline values: CDR1 LNHDA, CDR2 SQIVND (reference sequence). The variable domain in full, with the rest retrieved from reference TRBV19 and TRBJ1-1, is DGGITQSPKYLFRKEGQNVTLSCEQNLNHDAMYWYRQDPGQGLRLIYYSQIVNDFQKGDIAEGYSVSREKKESFPLTVTSAQKNPTAFYLCASRDGGVPSGEAFFGQGTRLTVV.

This clonotype was observed a handful of times. The chain uses TRBV11-2 and TRBJ2-5; maybe TRBD2 (5 bases). Germline V gives CDR1 SGHAT, CDR2 FQNNGV. V dropped 1 base and J dropped 5 bases, with 11 bases sitting between them. This CDR3 comprises 14 residues. The CDR3 region has the DNA TGTGCCAGCAGCTTAGCCGGGAACGTGGAGACCCAGTACTTC. Its translation is CASSLAGNVETQYF.

The chain links TRBV20-1 to TRBJ1-6, with D uncertain. The germline V gene has CDR1 DFQATT and CDR2 SNEGSKA (reference sequence). Trimming removed 3 bases at V and 11 bases at J, with 23 bases between. The CDR3 runs 16 residues. The CDR3 DNA reads as TGCAGTGCTAGGGTCGGTGCGGCCAGCTTGAATCCACCCCTCCACTTT. Protein: CSARVGAASLNPPLHF.

This clonotype was seen a few times. This CDR3 reads CASSRGQGNQPQHF. CDR3 coding DNA: TGTGCCAGCAGTCGTGGACAGGGCAATCAGCCCCAGCATTTT. The chain uses TRBV27 and TRBJ1-5, with 7 bases lining up with TRBD1. Trimming took 5 bases from V and 2 from J; bases not matched to a gene: 3. Per germline, CDR1 MNHEY and CDR2 SMNVEV (reference sequence). The CDR3 contains 14 residues.

The rearrangement links TRBV12-3 or TRBV12-4 to TRBJ1-2; possibly TRBD1 for D (6 bases). Trimming shortened V by 2 bases and J by 7 bases, and 17 bases separated the two germline ends. The CDR3 consists of 15 residues. The chain's CDR3 is CASSLNGAGEGGYTF. CDR3 nucleotides: TGTGCCAGCAGTTTAAATGGGGCAGGGGAAGGTGGCTACACCTTC.

This chain uses TRBV7-9 with TRBJ1-6, with D possibly being TRBD1 (6 bases). V lost 4 bases, J lost 3 bases, and 10 bases lay in between. Germline V gene data show CDR1 as SEHNR and CDR2 as FQNEAQ (reference sequence). The CDR3 is made up of 15 amino acids. CDR3 bases: TGTGCCAGCAGCTCAGGGGAATTCTATAATTCACCCCTCCACTTT. It codes for CASSSGEFYNSPLHF.

This rearrangement joins TRBV6-1 to TRBJ2-3; maybe TRBD1 (6 bases). Germline V CDR1 and CDR2: MNHNS, SASEGT. Trimming removed 5 bases from V and 3 bases from J, with 18 bases in between. This CDR3 comprises 16 residues. In DNA form, the CDR3 reads TGTGCCAGCAGTCGCCTCTACAGGGCTGGTACAGATACGCAGTATTTT. Encoded protein: CASSRLYRAGTDTQYF.

The chain has TRBV2 and TRBJ2-5; D might be TRBD2 (7 bases). The germline V and J ends were trimmed by 1 base and 5 bases, with 14 bases remaining between them. This CDR3 has 15 residues. CDR1 is SNHLY, CDR2 FYNNEI, per germline. CDR3 loop: CASSEVGGPVETQYF. In DNA form, the CDR3 reads TGTGCCAGCAGTGAAGTCGGGGGGCCTGTGGAGACCCAGTACTTC.

This rearrangement joins TRBV28 to TRBJ1-5; maybe TRBD1 (6 bases). The CDR3 has 17 amino acids. CDR1 MDHEN and CDR2 SYDVKM come from the germline V gene. The germline V and J ends were trimmed by 6 bases and 0 bases, with 18 bases remaining between them. Written as DNA, the CDR3 is TGTGCCAGCAGCTTAACCGGGACAACATATAGCAATCAGCCCCAGCATTTT. This encodes CASSLTGTTYSNQPQHF.

The chain recombines TRBV5-4 with TRBJ2-1; TRBD2 matches at 13 bases. The CDR3 runs 20 residues. Germline V gives CDR1 SGHNT, CDR2 YYREEE (reference sequence). J gave up 0 bases and V 0 bases, and 9 bases lay outside the gene matches. The CDR3 protein is CASSLVRLAGGLSSYNEQFF. CDR3 nucleotides: TGTGCCAGCAGCTTGGTTCGACTAGCGGGGGGCCTAAGCTCCTACAATGAGCAGTTCTTC.

This sequence joins TRBV6-1 and TRBJ1-5; D remains ambiguous. The CDR3 runs to 18 residues. Trimming removed 4 bases from V and 5 bases from J, with 24 bases in between. Germline CDR1 reads MNHNS; CDR2 reads SASEGT. The chain's CDR3 is CASSGRAVRAQPYQPQHF. In DNA form, the CDR3 reads TGTGCCAGCAGTGGTCGGGCCGTACGGGCCCAACCTTATCAGCCCCAGCATTTT.